One TCR beta chain is described in this entry. Authors' analysis steps: Estimation of nucleated cell counts was performed using reference gene primer amplification. The method was immunoSEQ multiplex PCR; TCRdb's version includes in-frame clones alone and lacks a portion of them. From that table come the V and J calls and clone size; the DNA was used to work out D and trimming. In the table there are under 250,000 clones, almost 85% of which are singletons. The data are from a study of blood T cell repertoires in COVID-19. The wider study: Sites across the United States, Italy and Spain contributed samples from acute and convalescent COVID-19. T cells, B-cell-depleted T cells, or PBMCs provided the cDNA or gDNA that served as material.

Germline-derived CDR1 and CDR2 are SGHVS and FQNEAQ. The J segment lost 7 bases and the V segment lost 5 bases, leaving 11 bases of the junction unmatched. The CDR3 runs to 16 residues. The origin of this receptor is a woman in her thirties or forties with acute or convalescent COVID-19. The chain uses TRBV7-8 and TRBJ1-4; TRBD1 aligns across 9 bases. The sequenced sample consisted of peripheral blood. The CDR3 reads CASSEQWTGVTEKLFF. Here the CDR3 DNA reads TGTGCCAGCAGCGAGCAGTGGACAGGGGTCACTGAAAAACTGTTTTTT.